This record looks at one T cell receptor (beta chain) sequence and its context. The antigen is not known. There are 14 residues in the CDR3. In germline, CDR1 is MNHEY, CDR2 SVGAGI. Trimming took off 4 bases at V and 4 bases at J, with 13 bases between the two ends. The data were obtained in a study of cytomegalovirus exposure and HLA in healthy donors. Study-level findings and limits: Judged likely to be a sequencing artifact was a cluster of highly shared sequence variants. HLA restriction was apparent for most CMV-associated TCR beta chains in a later analysis.

With 60 Vbeta and 13 Jbeta primers, the PCR was carried out. Methods used by the authors: It was a later analysis that counted tens of millions of unique TCR beta chains, of which some 12 million were shared. The protocol was immunoSEQ multiplex PCR, while the TCRdb copy is restricted to in-frame clones and leaves out a portion. D and trimming come from the DNA, and the V and J calls and clone size come from that table. Here the sample spans over 100,000 clones, approximately 70% being singletons. This receptor was identified in a woman between 25 and 40 years old in good health and CMV-seronegative. V is TRBV6-5 and J is TRBJ1-1; D call uncertain. The sequenced sample was PBMCs. In nucleotides, the CDR3 is TGTGCCAGCAGTTTCAAGGGAGGGCTCACTGAAGCTTTCTTT. It yields the protein CASSFKGGLTEAFF.